The 26 T cell receptor beta chains presented below share a single source sample, sequenced in a study of T cells in Graves' hyperthyroidism and ophthalmopathy. RNA transcripts served as the template for amplifying TCR beta CDR3 regions. During a first-round RT-PCR of the TCR CDR3, the HTBI primer set was used. TCRdb independently ran MiXCR on the multiplex PCR reads; one entry per CDR3 protein. Of 280,000 or so distinct CDR3 sequences in the sample, approximately 14% were seen once. The sample taken for sequencing was blood. Source of these receptors: a woman between 45 and 60 years old with Graves' hyperthyroidism that later progressed to Graves' ophthalmopathy.

This clonotype came up many times. This sequence joins TRBV5-5 and TRBJ1-3; D is unclear. V lost 4 bases, J lost 3 bases, and 11 bases lay in between. Looked up from germline, CDR1 is SGHKS and CDR2 is YYEKEE (reference sequence). The CDR3 extends over 14 amino acids. CDR3 region: CASSHGRGGNTIYF. CDR3 coding DNA: TGTGCCAGCAGCCACGGGCGTGGTGGAAACACCATATATTTT. Using reference TRBV5-5 and TRBJ1-3 for the parts outside the CDR3, the full variable domain is DAGVTQSPTHLIKTRGQQVTLRCSPISGHKSVSWYQQVLGQGPQFIFQYYEKEERGRGNFPDRFSARQFPNYSSELNVNALLLGDSALYLCASSHGRGGNTIYFGEGSWLTVV.

In its sample, this clonotype was seen many times. The rearrangement links TRBV20-1 to TRBJ1-1; D not resolved. CDR3 length: 11 amino acids. Germline V gene sequence: CDR1 DFQATT, CDR2 SNEGSKA (reference sequence). V was trimmed by 2 bases and J by 5 bases, leaving 6 bases between them. In nucleotides, the CDR3 is TGCAGTGCTAGACATGGGACTGAAGCTTTCTTT. Amino acids: CSARHGTEAFF.

This clonotype was recorded many times. V usage is TRBV12-3 or TRBV12-4 and J usage is TRBJ1-2; D is undetermined. The V end was cut by 3 bases, the J end by 8 bases, with 13 bases between. There are 13 residues in the CDR3. In nucleotides, the CDR3 is TGTGCCAGCAGTTTCGCGGGGTCGAAGGGCTACACCTTC. Protein sequence: CASSFAGSKGYTF.

This clonotype was seen many times. The rearrangement uses TRBV20-1 and TRBJ2-1; 7 bases line up with TRBD2. The CDR3 sequence is 16 residues long. Losses at the gene ends were 6 bases for V and 6 bases for J; bases not matched to a gene: 17. Germline values: CDR1 DFQATT, CDR2 SNEGSKA (reference sequence). The CDR3, as DNA: TGCAGTGCCAGGGATCCTAGCGGACCCGCCCCCAATGAGCAGTTCTTC. Translating gives CSARDPSGPAPNEQFF.

This clonotype was detected ten times or more. One end of the junction does not line up with germline, which may come from a read error. The chain couples TRBV12-3 or TRBV12-4 to TRBJ2-7, with no clear D. The CDR3 has 11 residues. DNA of the CDR3: TGTGCCAGCAGTATAAACTACGATCAGTACTTC. It yields the protein CASSINYDQYF.

This clonotype was seen repeatedly, ten times or more. V and J are TRBV20-1 and TRBJ1-2, with D possibly TRBD1 on 5 matching bases. The CDR3 totals 18 residues. CDR1 and CDR2 from the germline V gene are DFQATT and SNEGSKA (reference sequence). V lost 3 bases, J lost 2 bases, and 25 bases lay in between. The CDR3 region is CSASPFRDIDPYNYGYTF. CDR3 DNA sequence: TGCAGTGCTAGTCCTTTCAGGGATATAGATCCCTACAACTATGGCTACACCTTC.

Many counts were recorded for this clonotype. V and J are TRBV28 and TRBJ1-1; D ambiguous. V was trimmed by 7 bases and J by 7 bases, leaving 16 bases between them. CDR3 length: 13 amino acids. Germline V CDR1 and CDR2: MDHEN, SYDVKM. The CDR3 protein is CASNSVMEDEAFF. In DNA, the CDR3 is TGTGCCAGCAACAGTGTCATGGAAGATGAAGCTTTCTTT. The entire variable domain, with the rest obtained from reference TRBV28 and TRBJ1-1, is as follows: DVKVTQSSRYLVKRTGEKVFLECVQDMDHENMFWYRQDPGLGLRLIYFSYDVKMKEKGDIPEGYSVSREKKERFSLILESASTNQTSMYLCASNSVMEDEAFFGQGTRLTVV.

The gene calls are TRBV4-2 and TRBJ2-5; 8 bases line up with TRBD1. This CDR3 region has 15 residues. The ends lost 0 bases at V and 4 bases at J; junction bases unmatched: 4. CDR1 LGHNA and CDR2 YNFKEQ come from the germline V gene. CDR3 amino acids: CASSQDPGGSETQYF. In DNA form, the CDR3 reads TGTGCCAGCAGCCAAGACCCAGGGGGCTCAGAGACCCAGTACTTC.

As regards this clonotype: A much larger clone differs from this one at a single base, so this may be a read error. V is TRBV7-9 and J is TRBJ2-2; TRBD1 is a possible D gene (6 bases). Trimming removed 3 bases from V and 1 base from J, with 9 bases in between. The germline V gene has CDR1 SEHNR and CDR2 FQNEAQ (reference sequence). The CDR3 is 15 residues long. CDR3 region: CASSLGQMNTGELFF. Written as DNA, the CDR3 is TGTGCCAGCAGCTTGGGACAAATGAACACCGGGGAGCTGTTTTTT.

This clonotype was seen at least ten times. The chain links TRBV20-1 to TRBJ2-3; 11 bases agree with TRBD2. Losses at the gene ends were 5 bases for V and 2 bases for J; bases not matched to a gene: 9. The CDR3 is made up of 16 amino acids. CDR1 is DFQATT, CDR2 SNEGSKA, per germline (reference sequence). The CDR3 protein is CSAGRTSGSNTDTQYF. DNA of the CDR3: TGCAGTGCTGGCCGGACTAGCGGGTCGAACACAGATACGCAGTATTTT.

This clonotype showed up many times. CDR3 coding DNA: TGTGCCAGCTCCCAACGACAGTTTAACTATGGCTACACCTTC. It specifies CASSQRQFNYGYTF. The chain combines TRBV18 with TRBJ1-2; D might be TRBD1 (5 bases). Germline V gene data show CDR1 as KGHSH and CDR2 as LQKENI. There are 14 residues in the CDR3. Trimming shortened V by 6 bases and J by 1 base, and 12 bases separated the two germline ends.

Concerning this clonotype: A clone one base away is much larger, so this may be a read error. This rearrangement joins TRBV5-5 to TRBJ1-2; D gene ambiguous. With 4 bases removed from V and 0 bases from J, the gap between germline ends came to 13 bases. The germline V gene encodes CDR1 SGHKS and CDR2 YYEKEE (reference sequence). This CDR3 has 15 amino acids. CDR3: CASSPNLAPNYGYTF. In DNA form, the CDR3 reads TGTGCCAGCAGCCCGAACCTAGCCCCTAACTATGGCTACACCTTC.

Worth noting for this clonotype: This sequence may be a read error, since a much larger clone differs from it by one base. The rearrangement joins TRBV7-8 to TRBJ1-2; 8 bases are a match to TRBD1. Per germline, CDR1 SGHVS and CDR2 FQNEAQ. The CDR3 loop spans 16 amino acids. J lost 0 bases, V lost 1 base, and 4 bases had no gene match. The CDR3 DNA follows: TGTGCCAGCAGCTTAGTCGGGACAGGTACTAACTATGGCTACACCTTC. Its protein is CASSLVGTGTNYGYTF.

This clonotype showed up many times. V gene TRBV5-1 combines with J gene TRBJ2-3; possibly TRBD1 for D (5 bases). Germline loops: CDR1 SGHRS, CDR2 YFSETQ. Trimming shortened V by 4 bases and J by 3 bases, and 15 bases separated the two germline ends. The CDR3 extends over 15 amino acids. CDR3 residues: CASSPRGQVTDTQYF. The CDR3, as DNA: TGCGCCAGCAGCCCACGAGGACAAGTTACAGATACGCAGTATTTT.

This chain uses TRBV19 with TRBJ1-2; 10 positions match TRBD1. This CDR3 is 14 amino acids long. Looked up from germline, CDR1 is LNHDA and CDR2 is SQIVND (reference sequence). V shed 6 bases and J 7 bases; nucleotides not matched to a gene: 8. CDR3 sequence reads: CASRNRDRGGGYTF. The CDR3 DNA reads TGTGCCAGTAGAAACCGGGACAGGGGTGGTGGCTACACCTTC.

There are many counts of this clonotype. The chain couples TRBV5-1 to TRBJ1-1; 11 bases agree with TRBD1. CDR3 length: 16 amino acids. Germline assignment: CDR1 SGHRS and CDR2 YFSETQ. V was pared by 2 bases and J by 10 bases, with 13 bases of the junction left unmatched. In DNA form, the CDR3 reads TGCGCCAGCAGCTTCGGGGCGGGACAGGGGGACGGAGTAGCTTTCTTT. It specifies CASSFGAGQGDGVAFF.

This clonotype was found a few times. The V call is TRBV28, the J call TRBJ2-7, with TRBD1 matching 7 bases. Germline values: CDR1 MDHEN, CDR2 SYDVKM. Trimming at V came to 3 bases and at J to 2 bases, leaving 7 bases not matched to a gene. The CDR3 has 15 residues. The CDR3 region has the DNA TGTGCCAGCAGTTTGGGAACAGGGGACCCCTACGAGCAGTACTTC. This encodes CASSLGTGDPYEQYF. Variable domain in full (rest from reference TRBV28 and TRBJ2-7): DVKVTQSSRYLVKRTGEKVFLECVQDMDHENMFWYRQDPGLGLRLIYFSYDVKMKEKGDIPEGYSVSREKKERFSLILESASTNQTSMYLCASSLGTGDPYEQYFGPGTRLTVT.

The chain carries TRBV15 and TRBJ1-2; D uncertain. Germline V gene data show CDR1 as LNHNV and CDR2 as YYDKDF (reference sequence). There are 13 residues in the CDR3. Trimming pared 0 bases from V and 7 bases from J, leaving 9 bases between. CDR3 in DNA: TGTGCCACCAGCAGAGATAGCAGCGGTGGCTACACCTTC. Amino acids: CATSRDSSGGYTF. The full variable domain, in which reference TRBV15 and TRBJ1-2 provide the parts outside the CDR3, is DAMVIQNPRYQVTQFGKPVTLSCSQTLNHNVMYWYQQKSSQAPKLLFHYYDKDFNNEADTPDNFQSRRPNTSFCFLDIRSPGLGDTAMYLCATSRDSSGGYTFGSGTRLTVV.

This clonotype has a count of ten or more. The rearrangement joins TRBV28 to TRBJ1-2, with 10 bases that match TRBD1. Germline CDR1 is MDHEN and CDR2 is SYDVKM. The junction had 6 bases not matched to a gene; V was cut back by 6 bases and J by 8 bases. CDR3 length: 13 residues. The CDR3 loop reads CASSLGQGLGYTF. The DNA for the CDR3 is TGTGCCAGCAGCCTGGGACAGGGGTTAGGCTACACCTTC.

Many counts were recorded for this clonotype. J is TRBJ2-1 and V is TRBV2, with D perhaps TRBD1 (6 bases). Trimming left V 5 bases short and J 6 bases short, with 11 bases between. CDR3 length: 13 amino acids. CDR1 is SNHLY and CDR2 is FYNNEI in the germline V gene. As DNA, the CDR3 is TGTGCCAGCAGTACAGGGACGTTCAATGAGCAGTTCTTC. Protein product: CASSTGTFNEQFF.

The chain recombines TRBV5-1 with TRBJ2-1, with 7 bases identical to TRBD2. Germline assignment: CDR1 SGHRS and CDR2 YFSETQ. V shed 6 bases and J 7 bases; nucleotides not matched to a gene: 13. This CDR3 has 15 residues. This CDR3 is CASTKVAGEANEQFF. CDR3 coding DNA: TGCGCCAGCACCAAGGTGGCGGGAGAAGCTAATGAGCAGTTCTTC.

This clonotype showed up many times. This rearrangement joins TRBV30 to TRBJ2-3; 10 bases are a match to TRBD1. The CDR3 extends over 16 amino acids. CDR1 and CDR2 from the germline V gene are GTSNPN and SVGIG (reference sequence). With V trimmed by 1 base and J by 4 bases, 8 bases remained unmatched. CDR3 in DNA: TGTGCCTGGAGTGCAGCCGGGACAGGGGTCCCAGATACGCAGTATTTT. This sequence encodes CAWSAAGTGVPDTQYF. The full variable domain, rest sourced from reference TRBV30 and TRBJ2-3, is SQTIHQWPATLVQPVGSPLSLECTVEGTSNPNLYWYRQAAGRGLQLLFYSVGIGQISSEVPQNLSASRPQDRQFILSSKKLLLSDSGFYLCAWSAAGTGVPDTQYFGPGTRLTVL.

This clonotype turned up a few times. The chain links TRBV10-3 to TRBJ1-4; D is perhaps TRBD1 (6 bases). V was trimmed by 8 bases and J by 3 bases, leaving 13 bases between them. The CDR3 has 14 amino acids. The germline gives CDR1 ENHRY, CDR2 SYGVKD. The CDR3 DNA is TGTGCCATCGGGGGGGGCTCATCTAATGAAAAACTGTTTTTT. Its translation: CAIGGGSSNEKLFF.

As for this clonotype: At one end the junction does not follow the germline gene, possibly because of a read error. This sequence joins TRBV15 and TRBJ1-3; 7 bases are a match to TRBD1. Germline V gives CDR1 LNHNV, CDR2 YYDKDF (reference sequence). The CDR3 is 18 amino acids. CDR3 sequence: CVTSRGLRQGYSGNTIYF. The CDR3 DNA follows: TGTGTCACCAGCAGAGGTCTGAGACAGGGTTACTCTGGAAACACCATATATTTT.

The rearrangement uses TRBV20-1 and TRBJ2-7; 14 bases are a match to TRBD2. Germline V gene sequence: CDR1 DFQATT, CDR2 SNEGSKA (reference sequence). This CDR3 is built from 13 residues. CDR3: CSWTSGRRYEQYF. The CDR3 nucleotides read TGCAGCTGGACTAGCGGGAGGAGGTACGAGCAGTACTTC.

In this sample, this clonotype turned up many times. This chain joins TRBV20-1 and TRBJ2-2, with 8 nucleotides matching TRBD1. The germline V gene has CDR1 DFQATT and CDR2 SNEGSKA (reference sequence). CDR3 length: 14 amino acids. V shed 6 bases, J shed 2 bases, and the junction held 5 bases outside the gene matches. The CDR3 region has the DNA TGCAGTGCGGGGGACAGGTCAAACACCGGGGAGCTGTTTTTT. Residues: CSAGDRSNTGELFF.